The 27 T cell receptor beta chains given below trace back to one sample, sequenced in a study of T cells in tuberculosis. Data came from immunoSEQ multiplex PCR; TCRdb stores just in-frame clones and leaves some out. The sample has about 33,000 clones, 92% seen once. Input material: PBMCs. These TCRs come from a donor between 10 and 29 years old with latent tuberculosis or without tuberculosis infection. Some clones in this sample may be carry-over from other donors' samples.

The V and J genes are TRBV27 and TRBJ1-5; D uncertain. This CDR3 contains 17 residues. Germline V lookup: CDR1 MNHEY, CDR2 SMNVEV (reference sequence). The V gene lost 0 bases and the J gene lost 4 bases, with 16 bases spanning the gap. CDR3 loop: CASSLSGSGNHNQPQHF. DNA of the CDR3: TGTGCCAGCAGTTTATCGGGTTCGGGAAATCATAATCAGCCCCAGCATTTT.

The chain links TRBV27 to TRBJ2-3; TRBD2 aligns across 13 bases. This CDR3 has 17 residues. CDR1 and CDR2 (germline): MNHEY, SMNVEV (reference sequence). Trimming took 4 bases from V and 4 from J; bases not matched to a gene: 8. CDR3 sequence reads: CASSSGTSGVGADTQYF. CDR3 bases: TGTGCCAGCAGTTCCGGGACTAGCGGGGTGGGGGCAGATACGCAGTATTTT.

The rearrangement uses TRBV7-2 and TRBJ1-4, with 7 bases aligning to TRBD1. There are 14 residues in the CDR3. Germline assignment: CDR1 SGHTA and CDR2 FQGNSA. V trimming: 5 bases; J trimming: 8 bases; junction bases outside the gene matches: 8. CDR3 DNA: TGTGCCAGCAGCCTAAGACAGGGCCGGGAAAAACTGTTTTTT. Its translation: CASSLRQGREKLFF.

V gene TRBV5-4 combines with J gene TRBJ1-2, with D unresolved. With 2 bases removed from V and 0 bases from J, the gap between germline ends came to 8 bases. Per the germline V gene, CDR1 is SGHNT and CDR2 is YYREEE (reference sequence). The CDR3 runs 14 residues. The CDR3 reads CASSLIDPNYGYTF. The CDR3 region has the DNA TGTGCCAGCAGCTTAATAGATCCTAACTATGGCTACACCTTC.

The V gene is TRBV27, the J gene TRBJ2-1; 9 bases align to TRBD2. Trimming at V came to 4 bases and at J to 8 bases, leaving 3 bases not matched to a gene. This CDR3 comprises 13 residues. Germline values: CDR1 MNHEY, CDR2 SMNVEV (reference sequence). In DNA form, the CDR3 reads TGTGCCAGCAGTTGGCGGGAGGGGGATGAGCAGTTCTTC. This encodes CASSWREGDEQFF.

The rearrangement joins TRBV5-1 to TRBJ2-7, with 10 bases matching TRBD2. Germline assignment: CDR1 SGHRS and CDR2 YFSETQ. The CDR3 totals 15 residues. The V gene end was trimmed by 1 base and the J gene end by 4 bases; junction bases not matched to a gene: 5. The CDR3 sequence: CASSLSAGGIYEQYF. CDR3 nucleotide sequence: TGCGCCAGCAGCTTGTCAGCGGGAGGGATATACGAGCAGTACTTC.

V is TRBV5-4 and J is TRBJ2-3; perhaps TRBD1 as D (6 bases). Germline CDR1 reads SGHNT; CDR2 reads YYREEE (reference sequence). Trimming took 4 bases from V and 2 from J, leaving 17 bases between them. The CDR3 extends over 16 amino acids. The CDR3 nucleotides are TGTGCCAGCAGCCCAGCGCAGGGGACCCACACAGATACGCAGTATTTT. Amino acids: CASSPAQGTHTDTQYF.

Here the CDR3 DNA reads TGTGCCAGCAGTGTAACAGTAGGGACAGGGGACTACGAGCAGTACTTC. It encodes CASSVTVGTGDYEQYF. The chain combines TRBV6-1 with TRBJ2-7, with 10 bases aligning to TRBD1. The junction had 9 bases not matched to a gene; V was cut back by 4 bases and J by 3 bases. This CDR3 comprises 16 residues. The germline V gene has CDR1 MNHNS and CDR2 SASEGT.

V usage is TRBV7-8 and J usage is TRBJ2-1, with 15 bases matching TRBD2. The CDR3 covers 17 residues. Germline lookup yields CDR1 SGHVS and CDR2 FQNEAQ. Trimming took 5 bases from V and 4 from J; bases not matched to a gene: 6. The CDR3 nucleotides read TGTGCCAGCAGCCTGTGGACTAGCGGGGGGGTGTACAATGAGCAGTTCTTC. It yields the protein CASSLWTSGGVYNEQFF.

The rearrangement links TRBV6-5 to TRBJ2-7; 7 bases agree with TRBD2. CDR3 length equals 15 residues. Germline V gene data show CDR1 as MNHEY and CDR2 as SVGAGI. Trimming took 5 bases from V and 2 from J; bases not matched to a gene: 9. DNA for the CDR3: TGTGCCAGCAGTATAAAGGGCGGGGGAACCTACGAGCAGTACTTC. This codes for CASSIKGGGTYEQYF.

The V call is TRBV27, the J call TRBJ2-3; D might be TRBD1 (6 bases). CDR1 and CDR2 (germline): MNHEY, SMNVEV (reference sequence). The CDR3 is 14 residues long. Deletions cut 6 bases from V and 4 bases from J, with 14 bases between. DNA for the CDR3: TGTGCCAGCAGCTACAGGGTAGGCGCAGATACGCAGTATTTT. This codes for CASSYRVGADTQYF.

This clone was recorded only once. The J gene is TRBJ2-2, the V gene TRBV4-1; D is undetermined. Trimming stripped 4 bases from V and 1 base from J, with 7 bases between. Germline CDR1 reads MGHRA; CDR2 reads YSYEKL. CDR3 size: 14 residues. CDR3 amino acids: CASSPQENTGELFF. The CDR3 nucleotides read TGCGCCAGCAGCCCGCAGGAGAACACCGGGGAGCTGTTTTTT.

This clone has more than one count but fewer than ten. The chain is built from TRBV7-9 and TRBJ1-5, with unresolved D. Looked up from germline, CDR1 is SEHNR and CDR2 is FQNEAQ (reference sequence). The V end was cut by 5 bases, the J end by 6 bases, with 8 bases between. CDR3 length: 12 residues. The CDR3, as DNA: TGTGCCAGCAGCCAAGAGGGTCAGCCCCAGCATTTT. Translated: CASSQEGQPQHF.

The J gene is TRBJ1-1, the V gene TRBV9, with a tentative D call TRBD1 (5 bases). Per germline, CDR1 SGDLS and CDR2 YYNGEE. Trimming left V 0 bases short and J 5 bases short, with 14 bases between. The CDR3 extends over 15 amino acids. DNA for the CDR3: TGTGCCAGCAGCGTAGACCCGACAGTTGGTACTGAAGCTTTCTTT. Translating gives CASSVDPTVGTEAFF.

The chain's CDR3 is CASSFRGFSYNEQFF. DNA for the CDR3: TGTGCCAGCAGTTTCCGGGGTTTCTCCTACAATGAGCAGTTCTTC. The V call is TRBV28, the J call TRBJ2-1, with a weak D call TRBD2 (5 bases). V lost 3 bases and J 0 bases, leaving 9 bases between the germline ends. The CDR3 runs to 15 residues. In germline, CDR1 is MDHEN, CDR2 SYDVKM. The full variable domain, completed using reference TRBV28 and TRBJ2-1, is DVKVTQSSRYLVKRTGEKVFLECVQDMDHENMFWYRQDPGLGLRLIYFSYDVKMKEKGDIPEGYSVSREKKERFSLILESASTNQTSMYLCASSFRGFSYNEQFFGPGTRLTVL.

J is TRBJ1-1 and V is TRBV6-5, with TRBD1 as a possible D gene (5 bases). The CDR3 consists of 12 residues. The germline V and J ends were trimmed by 7 bases and 9 bases, with 15 bases remaining between them. Germline-derived CDR1 and CDR2 are MNHEY and SVGAGI. CDR3 residues: CASTDGGVQAFF. The DNA for the CDR3 is TGTGCCAGCACCGACGGAGGGGTTCAAGCTTTCTTT.

The rearrangement uses TRBV5-1 and TRBJ2-5; the match to TRBD1 covers 12 bases. The germline CDR1 and CDR2 sequences are SGHRS and YFSETQ. This CDR3 is built from 15 residues. The trim removed 4 bases at V and 5 bases at J, leaving 6 bases unmatched. The CDR3 here is CASSAGTGGRETQYF. DNA of the CDR3: TGCGCCAGCAGCGCCGGGACAGGGGGCCGGGAGACCCAGTACTTC.

This clone was seen a few times. This chain joins TRBV6-5 and TRBJ1-3; D call uncertain. The germline V and J ends were trimmed by 0 bases and 2 bases, with 8 bases remaining between them. This CDR3 contains 15 residues. Germline V gene data show CDR1 as MNHEY and CDR2 as SVGAGI. CDR3: CASSYSRGTGNTIYF. CDR3 sequence (DNA): TGTGCCAGCAGTTACTCGAGAGGGACTGGAAACACCATATATTTT.

The rearrangement uses TRBV27 and TRBJ2-7; 8 bases align to TRBD2. Looked up from germline, CDR1 is MNHEY and CDR2 is SMNVEV (reference sequence). This CDR3 comprises 15 residues. J gave up 6 bases and V 0 bases, and 7 bases lay outside the gene matches. The CDR3 DNA reads TGTGCCAGCAGTTTATCGCCCCGGGAGGGCCTCGAGCAGTACTTC. It yields the protein CASSLSPREGLEQYF.

This chain uses TRBV9 with TRBJ2-7, with 11 bases that match TRBD2. CDR1 and CDR2 (germline): SGDLS, YYNGEE. The J segment lost 0 bases and the V segment lost 4 bases, leaving 3 bases of the junction unmatched. The CDR3 extends over 15 amino acids. Written as DNA, the CDR3 is TGTGCCAGCAGCCCCGGGACTAGCGGCTCCTACGAGCAGTACTTC. It encodes CASSPGTSGSYEQYF.

The chain uses TRBV25-1 and TRBJ2-1; weak D call: TRBD1 (6 bases). Per the germline V gene, CDR1 is MGHDK and CDR2 is SYGVNS. This CDR3 contains 14 residues. The ends were cut back, 3 bases at V and 6 bases at J, with 12 bases in the middle. The CDR3 bases are TGTGCCAGCAGTGACCCACAGGGCGCCAATGAGCAGTTCTTC. This gives the protein CASSDPQGANEQFF.

The chain is built from TRBV2 and TRBJ1-5, with 8 bases fitting TRBD1. The V and J ends lost 4 bases and 5 bases, in that order; junction bases with no gene match: 7. Per germline, CDR1 SNHLY and CDR2 FYNNEI. The CDR3 contains 15 residues. CDR3 loop: CASSAATGVYQPQHF. The CDR3 nucleotides are TGTGCCAGCAGTGCCGCGACAGGGGTCTATCAGCCCCAGCATTTT.

This sequence joins TRBV15 and TRBJ2-7; no definite D call. The CDR3 runs 16 residues. The V end lost 1 base, the J end lost 2 bases, and 15 bases lay between the germline ends. The germline CDR1 and CDR2 sequences are LNHNV and YYDKDF (reference sequence). The CDR3 here is CATSRGSPTTTYEQYF. CDR3 DNA sequence: TGTGCCACCAGCAGAGGATCCCCTACGACAACCTACGAGCAGTACTTC.

The gene calls are TRBV10-3 and TRBJ1-3; D unresolved. V lost 8 bases to trimming and J lost 0 bases, with 5 bases between them. The germline CDR1 and CDR2 sequences are ENHRY and SYGVKD. The CDR3 totals 12 residues. CDR3 loop: CAIGHSGNTIYF. CDR3 in DNA: TGTGCCATCGGGCACTCTGGAAACACCATATATTTT.

The chain links TRBV11-3 to TRBJ2-1, with 11 positions matching TRBD2. With 5 bases clipped from V and 16 bases from J, the junction kept 10 bases outside the gene matches. CDR1 is SGHNT and CDR2 is YENEEA in the germline V gene. This CDR3 contains 13 residues. CDR3 in amino acids: CASSTLAGGMQFF. CDR3 bases: TGTGCCAGCAGCACTCTAGCGGGGGGAATGCAATTCTTC. The whole variable domain, filled in from reference TRBV11-3 and TRBJ2-1, reads EAGVVQSPRYKIIEKKQPVAFWCNPISGHNTLYWYLQNLGQGPELLIRYENEEAVDDSQLPKDRFSAERLKGVDSTLKIQPAELGDSAVYLCASSTLAGGMQFFGPGTRLTVL.

The chain is built from TRBV10-3 and TRBJ1-1, with TRBD1 matching 9 bases. Germline V gene data show CDR1 as ENHRY and CDR2 as SYGVKD. This CDR3 has 14 residues. The V segment lost 6 bases and the J segment 1 base; nucleotides outside the gene matches: 3. This chain's CDR3 is CAISPDRGNTEAFF. The DNA of the CDR3 is TGTGCCATCAGCCCGGACAGGGGGAACACTGAAGCTTTCTTT.

The chain links TRBV9 to TRBJ2-7; 12 bases line up with TRBD2. CDR3 length: 16 residues. J was trimmed by 5 bases and V by 4 bases; bases with no gene match: 10. Germline V lookup: CDR1 SGDLS, CDR2 YYNGEE. CDR3 coding DNA: TGTGCCAGCAGCTTACGCTGGACTAGCGGGATCGACGAGCAGTACTTC. It translates to CASSLRWTSGIDEQYF.